This T cell receptor beta chain was found in a study of OX40 agonist ivuxolimab in advanced cancers. For the study at large: At doses from 0.01 to 10 mg/kg, patients were given intravenous ivuxolimab every 2 weeks. Dose-escalation subjects each had hepatocellular carcinoma, melanoma, renal cell or head and neck cancer.

The data were produced by immunoSEQ multiplex PCR, yet TCRdb's version contains in-frame clones alone and is incomplete. The repertoire has approximately 44,000 clones, roughly 88% of them found once; the top ten carry 2% to 3%. Points from the study as a whole: Clonal expansion by week 6 occurred in CD4+ and CD8+ blood T cells (at 0.1 to 3.0 mg/kg).

This clone was observed a few times. Its antigen is still unknown. Germline-derived CDR1 and CDR2 are SGHVS and FQNEAQ. Trimming left V 4 bases short and J 3 bases short, with 20 bases between. CDR3 length equals 17 residues. This specimen consisted of CD4+ or CD8+ T cells sorted from blood, obtained in a trial of the OX40 agonist ivuxolimab. The receptor's source is an adult with an advanced solid tumor such as melanoma, head and neck, liver or kidney cancer. This chain links TRBV7-8 with TRBJ2-3; D gene ambiguous. The CDR3 reads CASSSVAGPQGTDTQYF. CDR3 coding DNA: TGTGCCAGCAGCTCCGTGGCCGGCCCCCAAGGGACAGATACGCAGTATTTT. Variable domain in full (rest from reference TRBV7-8 and TRBJ2-3): GAGVSQSPRYKVAKRGQDVALRCDPISGHVSLFWYQQALGQGPEFLTYFQNEAQLDKSGLPSDRFFAERPEGSVSTLKIQRTQQEDSAVYLCASSSVAGPQGTDTQYFGPGTRLTVL.